This T cell receptor beta chain originates from a study of blood T cell repertoires in COVID-19. Study at large: Researchers got acute and convalescent COVID-19 samples from the United States, Italy and Spain. The analysed material was cDNA or gDNA that came from T cells, B-cell-depleted T cells, or PBMCs.

CDR3 size: 15 residues. The ends were cut back, 3 bases at V and 1 base at J, with 12 bases in the middle. The germline gives CDR1 MDHEN, CDR2 SYDVKM. Measured with immunoSEQ multiplex PCR; TCRdb has only the in-frame clones, and not every one. The sample has over 250,000 clones, 91% seen once. Followed over time, Seattle patients had been enrolled while infection was active. The table lists this clone with a count of one. Sequenced input: peripheral blood. This TCR came from a woman aged 25 to 39 with COVID-19, enrolled during active disease. The genes are TRBV28 and TRBJ1-1; D may be TRBD1 (5 bases). CDR3 sequence reads: CASSFGGGRNTEAFF. The CDR3 bases are TGTGCCAGCAGTTTCGGTGGGGGGAGGAACACTGAAGCTTTCTTT.